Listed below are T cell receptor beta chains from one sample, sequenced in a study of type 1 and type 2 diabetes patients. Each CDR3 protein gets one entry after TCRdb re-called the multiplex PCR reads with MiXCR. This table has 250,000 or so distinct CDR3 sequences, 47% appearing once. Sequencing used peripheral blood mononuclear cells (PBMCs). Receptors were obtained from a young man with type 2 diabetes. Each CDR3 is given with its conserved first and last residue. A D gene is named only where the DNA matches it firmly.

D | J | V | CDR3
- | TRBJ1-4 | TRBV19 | CASSMTAGAGEKLFF
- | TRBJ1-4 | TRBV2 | CASRPPTGPTNKLFF
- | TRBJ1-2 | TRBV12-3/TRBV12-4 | CASSLGDPSYGYTF
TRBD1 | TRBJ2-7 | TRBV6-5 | CASTPGTGVEEQYF
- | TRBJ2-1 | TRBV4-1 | CASSPVPTSSNEQFF
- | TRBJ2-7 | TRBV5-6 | CASSSGPGLYEQYF
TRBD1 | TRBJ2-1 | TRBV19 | CASSLTGGTYNEQFF
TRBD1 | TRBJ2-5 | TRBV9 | CASSAGTGGGQETQYF
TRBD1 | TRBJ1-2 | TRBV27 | CATRTGLDRGYTF
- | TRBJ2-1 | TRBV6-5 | CASTNQGEQFF
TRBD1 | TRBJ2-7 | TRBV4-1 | CASSQTGTGSEQYF
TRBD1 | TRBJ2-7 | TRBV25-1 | CATNSGQGHHEQYF
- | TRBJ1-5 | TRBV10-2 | CASSVLPGSQPQHF
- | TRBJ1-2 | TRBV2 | CASRRDNLYGYTF
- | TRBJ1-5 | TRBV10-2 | CASSEPIPYQPQHF
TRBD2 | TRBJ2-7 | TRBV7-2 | CASSFSGGVNEQYF
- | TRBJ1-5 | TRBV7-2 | CASSPGPLDNQPQHF
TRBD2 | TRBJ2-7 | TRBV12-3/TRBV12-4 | CASTNSGISYEQYF
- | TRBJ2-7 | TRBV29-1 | CSVGGGSYEQYF
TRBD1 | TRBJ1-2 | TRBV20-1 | CSASRQGVYGYTF
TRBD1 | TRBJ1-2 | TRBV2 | CASSSPDRGPANYGYTF
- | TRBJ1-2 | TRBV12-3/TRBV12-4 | CASSMIQGSGYTF
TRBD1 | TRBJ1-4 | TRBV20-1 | CSARKQGAEIEKLFF
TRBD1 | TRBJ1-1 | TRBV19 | CASGQGVRNTEAFF
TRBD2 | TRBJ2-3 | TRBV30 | CAWSVGRTSGSPDTQYF
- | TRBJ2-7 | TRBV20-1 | CSGVYYEQYF
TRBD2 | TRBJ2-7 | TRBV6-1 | CAGGRGDLYEQYF
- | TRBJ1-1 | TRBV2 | CASSEADEKTEAFF
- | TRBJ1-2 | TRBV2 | CASSEAVYGYTF
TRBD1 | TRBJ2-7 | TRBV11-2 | CASSHGQGSYEQYF
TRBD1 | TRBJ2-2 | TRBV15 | CATSKGGTGGTGELFF
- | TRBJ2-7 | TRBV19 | CASAVSSYEQYF
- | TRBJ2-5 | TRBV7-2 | CASSLGRGMETQYF
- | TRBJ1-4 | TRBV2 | CASSEAGGSEKLFF